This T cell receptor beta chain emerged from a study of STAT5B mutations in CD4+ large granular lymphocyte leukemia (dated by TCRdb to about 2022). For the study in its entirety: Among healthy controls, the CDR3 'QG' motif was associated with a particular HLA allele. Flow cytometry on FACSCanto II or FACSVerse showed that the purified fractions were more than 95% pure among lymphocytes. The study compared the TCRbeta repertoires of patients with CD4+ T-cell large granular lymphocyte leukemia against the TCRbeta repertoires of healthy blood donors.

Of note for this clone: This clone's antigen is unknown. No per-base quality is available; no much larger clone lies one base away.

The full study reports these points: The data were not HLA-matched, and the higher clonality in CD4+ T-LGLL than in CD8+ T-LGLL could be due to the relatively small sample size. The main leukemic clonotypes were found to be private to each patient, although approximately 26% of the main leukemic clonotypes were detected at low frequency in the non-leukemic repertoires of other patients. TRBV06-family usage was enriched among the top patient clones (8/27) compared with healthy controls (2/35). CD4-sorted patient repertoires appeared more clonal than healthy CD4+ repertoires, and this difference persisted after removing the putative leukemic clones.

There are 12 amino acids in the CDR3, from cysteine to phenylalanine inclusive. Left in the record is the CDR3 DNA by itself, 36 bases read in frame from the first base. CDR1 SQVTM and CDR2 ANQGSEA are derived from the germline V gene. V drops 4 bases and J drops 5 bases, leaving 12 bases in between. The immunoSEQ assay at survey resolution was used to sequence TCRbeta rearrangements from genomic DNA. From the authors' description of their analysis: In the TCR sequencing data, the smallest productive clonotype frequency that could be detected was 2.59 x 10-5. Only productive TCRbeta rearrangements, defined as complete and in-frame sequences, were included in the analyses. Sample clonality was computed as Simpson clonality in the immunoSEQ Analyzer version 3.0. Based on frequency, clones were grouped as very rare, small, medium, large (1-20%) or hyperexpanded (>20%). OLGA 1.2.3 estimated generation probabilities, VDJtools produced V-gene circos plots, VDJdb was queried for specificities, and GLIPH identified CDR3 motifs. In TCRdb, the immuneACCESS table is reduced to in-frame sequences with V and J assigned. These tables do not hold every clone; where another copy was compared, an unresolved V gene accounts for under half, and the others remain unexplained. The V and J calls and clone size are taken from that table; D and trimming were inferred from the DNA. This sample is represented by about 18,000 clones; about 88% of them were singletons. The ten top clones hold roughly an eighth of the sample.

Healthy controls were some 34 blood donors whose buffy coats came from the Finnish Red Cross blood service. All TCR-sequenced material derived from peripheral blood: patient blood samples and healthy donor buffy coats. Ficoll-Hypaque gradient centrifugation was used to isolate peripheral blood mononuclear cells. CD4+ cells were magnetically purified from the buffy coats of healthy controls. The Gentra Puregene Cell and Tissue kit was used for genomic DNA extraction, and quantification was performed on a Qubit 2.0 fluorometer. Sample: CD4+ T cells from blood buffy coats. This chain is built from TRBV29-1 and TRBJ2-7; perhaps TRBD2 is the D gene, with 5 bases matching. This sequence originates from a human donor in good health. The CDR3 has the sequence CSVALARDEQYF. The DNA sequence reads TGCAGCGTTGCTCTAGCTCGGGACGAGCAGTACTTC.